This paragraph reports one T cell receptor beta chain. Its target is unknown. The sample is drawn from a study of CD8+ T cells in alopecia areata. In the study overall: The study gave treated patients oral tofacitinib at 5 to 10 mg twice daily.

The investigators collected lesional scalp punch biopsies and peripheral blood from alopecia areata patients. Extracted RNA was reverse transcribed into cDNA, the sequencing template. Generated by immunoSEQ multiplex PCR, the TCRdb table keeps only in-frame clones and is missing some. The sample lists 180,000 or so clones, roughly 66% seen once, with roughly 11% in the top ten. CDR1 is MGHDK, CDR2 SYGVNS, per germline. V was clipped by 4 bases and J by 6 bases, with 14 bases between them. This CDR3 has 14 amino acids. Overall study results and limits: Lesional scalp, especially alopecia totalis/universalis, showed higher clonality than normal scalp. Clarity of TCR sharing across patients fell short of that in mice, possibly HLA-related.

This TCR came from a human donor with alopecia areata. This chain joins TRBV25-1 and TRBJ2-3; D possibly matches TRBD1 or TRBD2 (5 bases each). This sample comprised CD8+ T cells sorted from blood, obtained at week 0. CDR3 region: CASSGGWRSDTQYF. The CDR3 bases are TGTGCCAGCAGTGGGGGGTGGAGGTCGGATACGCAGTATTTT.